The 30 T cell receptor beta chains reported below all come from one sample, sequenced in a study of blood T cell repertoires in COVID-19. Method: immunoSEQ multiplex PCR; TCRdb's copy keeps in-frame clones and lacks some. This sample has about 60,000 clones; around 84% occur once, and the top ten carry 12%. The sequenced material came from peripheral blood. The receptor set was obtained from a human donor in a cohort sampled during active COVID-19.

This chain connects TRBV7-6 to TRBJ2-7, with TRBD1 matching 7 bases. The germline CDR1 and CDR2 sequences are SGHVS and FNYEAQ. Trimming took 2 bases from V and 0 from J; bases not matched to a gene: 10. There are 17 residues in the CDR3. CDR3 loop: CASSLFRDSASSYEQYF. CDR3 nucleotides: TGTGCCAGCAGCTTATTCCGGGACAGCGCTAGCTCCTACGAGCAGTACTTC.

The CDR3 sequence is CASSRVVGNEQYF. CDR3 coding DNA: TGTGCCAGCAGCCGGGTGGTCGGAAACGAGCAGTACTTC. The rearrangement uses TRBV5-6 and TRBJ2-7, with unresolved D. The CDR3 covers 13 residues. V was pared by 4 bases and J by 5 bases, with 13 bases between. The germline V gene encodes CDR1 SGHDT and CDR2 YYEEEE.

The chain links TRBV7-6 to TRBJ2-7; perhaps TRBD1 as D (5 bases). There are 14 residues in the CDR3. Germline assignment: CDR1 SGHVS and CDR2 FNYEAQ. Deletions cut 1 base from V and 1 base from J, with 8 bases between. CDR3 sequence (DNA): TGTGCCAGCAGCTTAGGAGCAGGGTCCTACGAGCAGTACTTC. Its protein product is CASSLGAGSYEQYF.

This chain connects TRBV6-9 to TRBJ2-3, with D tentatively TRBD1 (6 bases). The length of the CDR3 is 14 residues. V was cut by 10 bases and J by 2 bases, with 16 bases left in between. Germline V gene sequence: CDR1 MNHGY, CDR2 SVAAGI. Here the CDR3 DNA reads TGTGCCACCCCGTTGGGGGCCCCCACAGATACGCAGTATTTT. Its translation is CATPLGAPTDTQYF.

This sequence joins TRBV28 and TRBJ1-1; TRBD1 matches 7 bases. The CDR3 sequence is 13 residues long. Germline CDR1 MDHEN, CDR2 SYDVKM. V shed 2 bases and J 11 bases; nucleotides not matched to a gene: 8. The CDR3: CASSLTSPGGAFF. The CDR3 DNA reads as TGTGCCAGCAGTTTAACGTCCCCAGGGGGGGCTTTCTTT.

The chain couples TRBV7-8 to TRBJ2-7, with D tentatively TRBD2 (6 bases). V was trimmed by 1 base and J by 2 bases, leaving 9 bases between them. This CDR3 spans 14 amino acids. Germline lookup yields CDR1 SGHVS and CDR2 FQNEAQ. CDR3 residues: CASSLEEGPYEQYF. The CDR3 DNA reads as TGTGCCAGCAGCTTAGAGGAGGGCCCCTACGAGCAGTACTTC.

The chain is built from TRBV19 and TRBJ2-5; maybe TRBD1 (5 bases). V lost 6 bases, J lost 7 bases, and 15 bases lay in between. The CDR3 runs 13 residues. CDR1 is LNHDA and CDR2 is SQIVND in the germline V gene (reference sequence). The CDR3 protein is CASRGQGKVTQYF. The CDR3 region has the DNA TGTGCCAGTAGAGGGCAGGGCAAGGTGACCCAGTACTTC.

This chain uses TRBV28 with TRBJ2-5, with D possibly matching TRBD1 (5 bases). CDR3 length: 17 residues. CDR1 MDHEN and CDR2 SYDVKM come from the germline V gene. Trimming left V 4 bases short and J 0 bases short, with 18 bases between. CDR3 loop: CASSSTRTTANQETQYF. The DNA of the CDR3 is TGTGCCAGCAGTTCGACTCGCACGACAGCCAACCAAGAGACCCAGTACTTC.

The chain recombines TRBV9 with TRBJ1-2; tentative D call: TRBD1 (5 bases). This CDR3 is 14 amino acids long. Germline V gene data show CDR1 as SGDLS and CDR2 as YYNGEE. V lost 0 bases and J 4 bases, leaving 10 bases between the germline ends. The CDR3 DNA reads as TGTGCCAGCAGCGTAGTTGTCGGGGGCTATGGCTACACCTTC. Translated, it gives CASSVVVGGYGYTF. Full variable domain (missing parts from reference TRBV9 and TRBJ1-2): DSGVTQTPKHLITATGQRVTLRCSPRSGDLSVYWYQQSLDQGLQFLIQYYNGEERAKGNILERFSAQQFPDLHSELNLSSLELGDSALYFCASSVVVGGYGYTFGSGTRLTVV.

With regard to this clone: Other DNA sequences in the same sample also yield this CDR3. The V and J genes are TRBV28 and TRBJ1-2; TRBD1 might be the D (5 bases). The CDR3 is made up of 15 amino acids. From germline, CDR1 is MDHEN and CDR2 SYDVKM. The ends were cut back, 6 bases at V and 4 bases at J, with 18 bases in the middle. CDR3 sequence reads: CASSPGGGMVYGYTF. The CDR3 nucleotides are TGTGCCAGCAGCCCCGGGGGGGGTATGGTCTATGGCTACACCTTC.

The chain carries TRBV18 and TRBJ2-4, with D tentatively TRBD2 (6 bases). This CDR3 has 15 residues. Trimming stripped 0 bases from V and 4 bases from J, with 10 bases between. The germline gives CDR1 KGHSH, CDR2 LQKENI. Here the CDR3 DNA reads TGTGCCAGCTCACCACCGGGTGGAGGGAAAAACATTCAGTACTTC. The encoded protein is CASSPPGGGKNIQYF.

CDR3 coding DNA: TGTGCCAGCAGCCACCCCAGGGTAACGGCTGGAAACACCATATATTTT. Its translation is CASSHPRVTAGNTIYF. V usage is TRBV3-1 (or the pseudogene TRBV3-2) and J usage is TRBJ1-3; D may be TRBD1 (5 bases). Deletions cut 3 bases from V and 2 bases from J, with 14 bases between. Per the germline V gene, CDR1 is LGHDT and CDR2 is YNNKEL (reference sequence). The CDR3 extends over 16 amino acids.

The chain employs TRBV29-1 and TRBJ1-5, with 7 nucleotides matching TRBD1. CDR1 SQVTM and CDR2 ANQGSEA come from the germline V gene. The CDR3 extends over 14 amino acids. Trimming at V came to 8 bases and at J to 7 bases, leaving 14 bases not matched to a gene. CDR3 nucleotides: TGCAGCACATCCACAGGGGTGGTGGGCCAGCCCCAGCATTTT. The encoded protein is CSTSTGVVGQPQHF. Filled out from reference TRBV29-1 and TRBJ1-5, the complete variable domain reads SAVISQKPSRDICQRGTSLTIQCQVDSQVTMMFWYRQQPGQSLTLIATANQGSEATYESGFVIDKFPISRPNLTFSTLTVSNMSPEDSSIYLCSTSTGVVGQPQHFGDGTRLSIL.

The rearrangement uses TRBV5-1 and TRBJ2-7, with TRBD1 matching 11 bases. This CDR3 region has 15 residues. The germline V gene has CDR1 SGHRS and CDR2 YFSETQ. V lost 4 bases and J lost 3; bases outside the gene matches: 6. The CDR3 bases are TGCGCCAGCAGCGAGGGACAGGGGGTAATCTACGAGCAGTACTTC. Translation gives CASSEGQGVIYEQYF.

The CDR3 nucleotides read TGTGCCAGCAGTACCCAGGGTTGGGGCGAGCAGTACTTC. Its translation: CASSTQGWGEQYF. The chain is built from TRBV5-6 and TRBJ2-7, with D possibly matching TRBD1 (5 bases). V lost 5 bases, J lost 6 bases, and 15 bases lay in between. CDR1 and CDR2 (germline): SGHDT, YYEEEE. The CDR3 runs to 13 residues. Supplemented by reference TRBV5-6 and TRBJ2-7, the full variable domain reads DAGVTQSPTHLIKTRGQQVTLRCSPKSGHDTVSWYQQALGQGPQFIFQYYEEEERQRGNFPDRFSGHQFPNYSSELNVNALLLGDSALYLCASSTQGWGEQYFGPGTRLTVT.

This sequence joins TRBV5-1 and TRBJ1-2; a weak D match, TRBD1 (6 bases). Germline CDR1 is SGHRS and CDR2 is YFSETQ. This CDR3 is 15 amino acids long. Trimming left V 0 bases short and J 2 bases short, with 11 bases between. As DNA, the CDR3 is TGCGCCAGCAGCTTGGGACAGGACGTAAACTATGGCTACACCTTC. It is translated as CASSLGQDVNYGYTF.

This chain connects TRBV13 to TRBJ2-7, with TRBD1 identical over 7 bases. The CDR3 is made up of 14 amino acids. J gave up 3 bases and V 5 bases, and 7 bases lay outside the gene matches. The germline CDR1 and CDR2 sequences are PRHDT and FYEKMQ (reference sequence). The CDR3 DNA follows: TGTGCCAGCAGCGCCCGGGACAGCTACTACGAGCAGTACTTC. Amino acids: CASSARDSYYEQYF.

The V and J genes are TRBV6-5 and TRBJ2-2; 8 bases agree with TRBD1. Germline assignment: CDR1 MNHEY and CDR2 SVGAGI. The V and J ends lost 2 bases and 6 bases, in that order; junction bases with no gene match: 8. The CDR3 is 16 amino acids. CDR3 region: CASSYGQGALAGELFF. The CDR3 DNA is TGTGCCAGCAGTTACGGCCAGGGGGCGTTAGCCGGGGAGCTGTTTTTT.

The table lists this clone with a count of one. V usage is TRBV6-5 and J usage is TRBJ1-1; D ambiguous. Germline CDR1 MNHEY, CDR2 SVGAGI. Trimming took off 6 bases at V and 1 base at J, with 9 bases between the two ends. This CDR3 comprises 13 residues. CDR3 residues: CASRVIQNTEAFF. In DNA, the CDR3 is TGTGCCAGCAGAGTTATACAGAACACTGAAGCTTTCTTT.

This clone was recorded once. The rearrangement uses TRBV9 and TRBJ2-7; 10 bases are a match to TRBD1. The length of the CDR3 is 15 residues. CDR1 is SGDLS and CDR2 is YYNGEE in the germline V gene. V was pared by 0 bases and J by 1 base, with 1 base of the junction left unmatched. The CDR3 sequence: CASSVGQGASYEQYF. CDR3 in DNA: TGTGCCAGCAGCGTAGGACAGGGGGCTTCCTACGAGCAGTACTTC.

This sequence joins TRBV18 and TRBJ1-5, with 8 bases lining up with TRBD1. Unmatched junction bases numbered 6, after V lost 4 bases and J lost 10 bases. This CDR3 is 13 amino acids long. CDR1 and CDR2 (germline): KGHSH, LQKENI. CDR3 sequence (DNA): TGTGCCAGCTCACTACAGGGGGTTCCTCCCCAGCATTTT. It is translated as CASSLQGVPPQHF.

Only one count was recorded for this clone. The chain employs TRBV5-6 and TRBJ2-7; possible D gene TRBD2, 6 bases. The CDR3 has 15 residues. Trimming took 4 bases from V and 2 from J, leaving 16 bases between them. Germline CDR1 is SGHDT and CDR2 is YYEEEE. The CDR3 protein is CASSPLARRPYEQYF. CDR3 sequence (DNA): TGTGCCAGCAGCCCTCTAGCGCGCCGGCCCTACGAGCAGTACTTC.

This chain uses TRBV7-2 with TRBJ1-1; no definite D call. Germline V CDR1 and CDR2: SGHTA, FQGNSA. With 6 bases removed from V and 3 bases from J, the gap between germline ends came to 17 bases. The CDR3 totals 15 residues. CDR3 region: CASSRRPNGDTEAFF. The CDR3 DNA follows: TGTGCCAGCAGTCGCAGGCCAAACGGGGACACTGAAGCTTTCTTT. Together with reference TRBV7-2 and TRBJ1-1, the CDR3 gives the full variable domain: GAGVSQSPSNKVTEKGKDVELRCDPISGHTALYWYRQSLGQGLEFLIYFQGNSAPDKSGLPSDRFSAERTGGSVSTLTIQRTQQEDSAVYLCASSRRPNGDTEAFFGQGTRLTVV.

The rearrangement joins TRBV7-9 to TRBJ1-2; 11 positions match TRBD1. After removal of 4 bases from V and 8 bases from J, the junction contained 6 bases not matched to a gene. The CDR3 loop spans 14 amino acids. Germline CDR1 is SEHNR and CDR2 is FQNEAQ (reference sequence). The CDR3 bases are TGTGCCAGCAGCTCCGGGACAGGGGGTGGCGGCTACACCTTC. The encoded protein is CASSSGTGGGGYTF.

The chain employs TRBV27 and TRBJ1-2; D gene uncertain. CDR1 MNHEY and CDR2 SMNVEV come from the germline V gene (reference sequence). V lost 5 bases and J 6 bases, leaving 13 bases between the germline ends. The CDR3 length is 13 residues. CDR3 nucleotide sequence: TGTGCCAGCAGTATGACGCGTGGGCATGGCTACACCTTC. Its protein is CASSMTRGHGYTF.

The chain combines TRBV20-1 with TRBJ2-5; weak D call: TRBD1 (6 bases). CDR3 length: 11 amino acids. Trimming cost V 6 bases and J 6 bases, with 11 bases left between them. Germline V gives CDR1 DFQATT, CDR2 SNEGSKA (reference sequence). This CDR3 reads CSAQGHKTQYF. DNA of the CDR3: TGCAGTGCGCAGGGACACAAGACCCAGTACTTC.

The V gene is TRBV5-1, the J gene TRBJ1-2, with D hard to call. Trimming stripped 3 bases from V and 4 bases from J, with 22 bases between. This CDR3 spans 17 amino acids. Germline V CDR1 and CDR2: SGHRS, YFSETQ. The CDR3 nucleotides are TGCGCCAGCAGCTCAGGTGCTGAGGGCCCGGGCGGCTATGGCTACACCTTC. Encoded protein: CASSSGAEGPGGYGYTF. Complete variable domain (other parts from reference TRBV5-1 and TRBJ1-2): KAGVTQTPRYLIKTRGQQVTLSCSPISGHRSVSWYQQTPGQGLQFLFEYFSETQRNKGNFPGRFSGRQFSNSRSEMNVSTLELGDSALYLCASSSGAEGPGGYGYTFGSGTRLTVV.

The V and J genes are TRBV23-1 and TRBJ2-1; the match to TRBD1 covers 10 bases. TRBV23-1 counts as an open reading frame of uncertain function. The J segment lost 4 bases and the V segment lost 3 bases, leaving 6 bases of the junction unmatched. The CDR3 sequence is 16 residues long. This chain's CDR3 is CASSHSRDRGYNEQFF. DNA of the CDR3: TGCGCCAGCAGTCATTCCCGGGACAGGGGATACAATGAGCAGTTCTTC.

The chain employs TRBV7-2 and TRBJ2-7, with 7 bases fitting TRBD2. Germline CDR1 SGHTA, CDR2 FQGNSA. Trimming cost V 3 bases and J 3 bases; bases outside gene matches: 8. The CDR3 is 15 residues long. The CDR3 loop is CASSFYSGPFYEQYF. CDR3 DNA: TGTGCCAGCAGCTTCTATAGCGGGCCGTTCTACGAGCAGTACTTC.

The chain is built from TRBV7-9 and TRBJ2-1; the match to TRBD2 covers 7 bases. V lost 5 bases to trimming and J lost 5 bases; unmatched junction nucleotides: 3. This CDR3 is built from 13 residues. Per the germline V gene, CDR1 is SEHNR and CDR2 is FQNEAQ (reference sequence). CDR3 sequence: CASSAAGHNEQFF. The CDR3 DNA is TGTGCCAGCAGCGCAGCGGGGCACAATGAGCAGTTCTTC.